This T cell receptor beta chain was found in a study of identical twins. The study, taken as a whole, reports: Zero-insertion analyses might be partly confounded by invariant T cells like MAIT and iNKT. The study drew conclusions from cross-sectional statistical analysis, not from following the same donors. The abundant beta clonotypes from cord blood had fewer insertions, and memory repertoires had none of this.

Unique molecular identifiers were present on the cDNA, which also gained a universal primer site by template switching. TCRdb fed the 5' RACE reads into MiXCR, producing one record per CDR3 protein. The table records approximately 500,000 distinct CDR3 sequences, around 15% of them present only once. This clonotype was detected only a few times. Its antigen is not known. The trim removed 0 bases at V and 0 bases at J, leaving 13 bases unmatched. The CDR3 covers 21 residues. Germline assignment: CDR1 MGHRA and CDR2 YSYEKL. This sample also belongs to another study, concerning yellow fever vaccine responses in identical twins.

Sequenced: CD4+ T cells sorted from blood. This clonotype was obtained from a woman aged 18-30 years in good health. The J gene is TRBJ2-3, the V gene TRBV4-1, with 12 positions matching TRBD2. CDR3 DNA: TGCGCCAGCAGCCAAGATCACCCTAGCGGGGGGGCCGTTTTTAGCACAGATACGCAGTATTTT. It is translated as CASSQDHPSGGAVFSTDTQYF.